A selection of T cell receptor beta chains follows, all from one sample in a study of cytomegalovirus exposure and HLA in healthy donors. Only in-frame clones appear in the TCRdb table, and some are missing; sequencing was by immunoSEQ multiplex PCR. Found here are 140,000 to 150,000 clones, approximately 76% of them singletons; the top ten hold 1.5% to 2%. The material sequenced was PBMCs. The receptors stem from a man in his forties in good health and CMV-seronegative. The CDR3 runs from the conserved cysteine through the conserved F or W. Each record gives: D gene, V gene, clone size, J gene, CDR3 protein, CDR3 DNA. D genes are given only for firm matches. Size is omitted from some rows. Given values are once, few, many or a class for expanded clones.

d_gene: TRBD1; v_gene: TRBV7-9; abundance: once; j_gene: TRBJ2-7; CDR3aa: CASSLTTGTGTYEQYF; CDR3nt: TGTGCCAGCAGCCTGACGACCGGGACAGGGACCTACGAGCAGTACTTC
d_gene: -; v_gene: TRBV7-9; abundance: -; j_gene: TRBJ2-7; CDR3aa: CSSSPPFLGRQDEQYF; CDR3nt: TGTTCCAGCAGCCCTCCCTTCTTGGGCAGACAAGACGAGCAGTACTTC
d_gene: -; v_gene: TRBV7-6; abundance: -; j_gene: TRBJ1-1; CDR3aa: CASSADTNTEAFF; CDR3nt: TGTGCCAGCAGCGCTGACACAAACACTGAAGCTTTCTTT
d_gene: -; v_gene: TRBV27; abundance: -; j_gene: TRBJ2-3; CDR3aa: CASSIEYTDTQYF; CDR3nt: TGTGCCAGCAGTATAGAGTACACAGATACGCAGTATTTT
d_gene: TRBD2; v_gene: TRBV7-9; abundance: once; j_gene: TRBJ2-3; CDR3aa: CASSSLAGAAVDTQYF; CDR3nt: TGTGCCAGCAGCTCACTAGCGGGGGCCGCTGTAGATACGCAGTATTTT
d_gene: -; v_gene: TRBV19; abundance: -; j_gene: TRBJ2-1; CDR3aa: CASSIFPYNEQFF; CDR3nt: TGTGCCAGTAGTATCTTCCCCTACAATGAGCAGTTCTTC
d_gene: -; v_gene: TRBV5-4; abundance: -; j_gene: TRBJ1-1; CDR3aa: CASSPSNRRTEAFF; CDR3nt: TGTGCCAGCAGCCCCTCGAACAGGCGAACTGAAGCTTTCTTT
d_gene: TRBD2; v_gene: TRBV4-1; abundance: -; j_gene: TRBJ2-1; CDR3aa: CASSQERRLAGGNEQFF; CDR3nt: TGCGCCAGCAGCCAAGAAAGAAGGCTAGCGGGGGGGAATGAGCAGTTCTTC
d_gene: -; v_gene: TRBV19; abundance: -; j_gene: TRBJ2-7; CDR3aa: CASSLETGLTYEQYF; CDR3nt: TGTGCCAGTAGTTTAGAGACAGGCTTAACCTACGAGCAGTACTTC
d_gene: -; v_gene: TRBV4-1; abundance: once; j_gene: TRBJ2-3; CDR3aa: CASSQTPGTDTQYF; CDR3nt: TGCGCCAGCAGCCAAACACCAGGCACAGATACGCAGTATTTT
d_gene: -; v_gene: TRBV21-1; abundance: -; j_gene: TRBJ2-5; CDR3aa: CASSPHRVQYF; CDR3nt: TGTGCCAGCAGCCCCCACCGAGTGCAGTACTTC
d_gene: TRBD1; v_gene: TRBV2; abundance: -; j_gene: TRBJ1-1; CDR3aa: CASSLTGVPEAFF; CDR3nt: TGTGCCAGCTCCTTGACAGGGGTCCCTGAAGCTTTCTTT
d_gene: -; v_gene: TRBV5-4; abundance: -; j_gene: TRBJ1-1; CDR3aa: CASSFGNTEAFF; CDR3nt: TGTGCCAGCAGCTTCGGGAACACTGAAGCTTTCTTT
d_gene: TRBD1; v_gene: TRBV10-3; abundance: -; j_gene: TRBJ1-1; CDR3aa: CASRQGNTEAFF; CDR3nt: TGTGCCTCGAGACAGGGGAACACTGAAGCTTTCTTT
d_gene: TRBD1; v_gene: TRBV4-1; abundance: once; j_gene: TRBJ1-5; CDR3aa: CASSHPVRGRPNQPQHF; CDR3nt: TGCGCCAGCAGCCATCCGGTTAGGGGGCGGCCTAATCAGCCCCAGCATTTT
d_gene: TRBD2; v_gene: TRBV4-1; abundance: -; j_gene: TRBJ2-7; CDR3aa: CASSHPGLAGGQNKDEQYF; CDR3nt: TGCGCCAGCAGCCATCCGGGACTAGCGGGAGGGCAAAATAAGGACGAGCAGTACTTC
d_gene: TRBD2; v_gene: TRBV4-2; abundance: -; j_gene: TRBJ2-3; CDR3aa: CASSQDGTSGSGDTQYF; CDR3nt: TGTGCCAGCAGCCAAGACGGGACTAGCGGGAGCGGAGATACGCAGTATTTT
d_gene: -; v_gene: TRBV7-2; abundance: few; j_gene: TRBJ1-2; CDR3aa: CASSLRALESYGYTF; CDR3nt: TGTGCCAGCAGCTTGAGGGCGCTGGAATCCTATGGCTACACCTTC
d_gene: -; v_gene: TRBV7-9; abundance: -; j_gene: TRBJ2-1; CDR3aa: CASSSDSSYNEQFF; CDR3nt: TGTGCCAGCAGCTCTGACAGCTCCTACAATGAGCAGTTCTTC
d_gene: -; v_gene: TRBV7-6; abundance: few; j_gene: TRBJ2-7; CDR3aa: CASSPGGEQYF; CDR3nt: TGTGCCAGCAGCCCCGGGGGAGAGCAGTACTTC
d_gene: TRBD1; v_gene: TRBV25-1; abundance: -; j_gene: TRBJ2-7; CDR3aa: CASSPVSGQGAYEQYF; CDR3nt: TGTGCCAGCAGTCCTGTGAGTGGGCAGGGGGCTTACGAGCAGTACTTC
d_gene: TRBD1; v_gene: TRBV6-5; abundance: -; j_gene: TRBJ2-7; CDR3aa: CASSYRTGGEQYF; CDR3nt: TGTGCCAGCAGTTACCGGACAGGGGGCGAGCAGTACTTC
d_gene: -; v_gene: TRBV2; abundance: -; j_gene: TRBJ2-7; CDR3aa: CASSKDRDSYEQYF; CDR3nt: TGTGCCAGCAGTAAGGACAGAGATTCCTACGAGCAGTACTTC
d_gene: -; v_gene: TRBV28; abundance: -; j_gene: TRBJ2-7; CDR3aa: CASTGVASSSCEQYF; CDR3nt: TGTGCCAGCACCGGAGTAGCGTCAAGCTCCTGCGAGCAGTACTTC
d_gene: TRBD1; v_gene: TRBV4-2; abundance: -; j_gene: TRBJ1-2; CDR3aa: CASSQGGTGQANYGYTF; CDR3nt: TGTGCCAGCAGCCAAGGTGGGACAGGCCAGGCTAACTATGGCTACACCTTC
d_gene: TRBD1; v_gene: TRBV28; abundance: -; j_gene: TRBJ1-1; CDR3aa: CATRDRALNTEAFF; CDR3nt: TGTGCCACACGGGACAGGGCCTTGAACACTGAAGCTTTCTTT
d_gene: -; v_gene: TRBV7-8; abundance: -; j_gene: TRBJ2-3; CDR3aa: CASSLAAGDPTDTQYF; CDR3nt: TGTGCCAGCAGCTTAGCGGCAGGGGACCCCACAGATACGCAGTATTTT
d_gene: -; v_gene: TRBV27; abundance: -; j_gene: TRBJ2-7; CDR3aa: CASSSWTENSYEQYF; CDR3nt: TGTGCCAGCAGTTCATGGACAGAGAATTCCTACGAGCAGTACTTC